The rows below give T cell receptor beta chains drawn from one sample of a study of T cells in Graves' hyperthyroidism and ophthalmopathy. TCRdb fed the multiplex PCR reads into MiXCR, producing one record per CDR3 protein. In the table there are about half a million distinct CDR3 sequences, less than 25% of which are singletons. The sample comprised blood. These receptors were collected from a woman in her 70s with Graves' ophthalmopathy. Each CDR3 is given with its conserved first and last residue. D genes are given only for firm matches. Only some rows state a clone size, as once, few, many or a class for expanded clones.

CDR3aa	CDR3nt	abundance	d_gene	v_gene	j_gene
CSVDEGAGELFF	TGCAGCGTTGATGAGGGTGCCGGGGAGCTGTTTTTT	NA	NA	TRBV29-1	TRBJ2-2
CASSVAEERYEQYF	TGTGCCAGCAGTGTTGCAGAGGAACGCTACGAGCAGTACTTC	many	NA	TRBV6-1	TRBJ2-7
CASSLEERGLYSGYNEQFF	TGTGCCAGCAGCTTAGAGGAGCGGGGCCTGTATTCCGGTTACAATGAGCAGTTCTTC	NA	TRBD2	TRBV7-2	TRBJ2-1
CASSVDSFGELFF	TGTGCCAGTAGTGTCGACAGTTTCGGGGAGCTGTTTTTT	once	NA	TRBV19	TRBJ2-2
CASNPNRAGYTF	TGTGCCAGCAACCCCAACAGGGCTGGCTACACCTTC	few	NA	TRBV27	TRBJ1-2
CASSDQGGLGQPQHF	TGTGCCAGCAGCGATCAGGGGGGGCTGGGTCAGCCCCAGCATTTT	few	TRBD1	TRBV7-2	TRBJ1-5
CAISQTGTTNEKLFF	TGTGCCATCAGCCAGACAGGGACGACTAATGAAAAACTGTTTTTT	few	TRBD1	TRBV10-3	TRBJ1-4
CASSLGDRNTEAFF	TGTGCCAGCAGCTTAGGGGACCGGAACACTGAAGCTTTCTTT	many	NA	TRBV7-2	TRBJ1-1
CSARSPGRPYEQYF	TGCAGTGCTAGATCCCCGGGCCGGCCCTACGAGCAGTACTTC	NA	NA	TRBV20-1	TRBJ2-7
CASSIPVGGELFF	TGTGCCAGCAGCATCCCGGTTGGAGGGGAGCTGTTTTTT	NA	NA	TRBV7-9	TRBJ2-2
CASRDDSKIINYGYTF	TGTGCCAGCAGGGACGACAGCAAAATTATTAACTATGGCTACACCTTC	few	NA	TRBV6-1	TRBJ1-2
CASSYELAGGSSYNEQFF	TGTGCCAGCAGTTACGAACTAGCGGGAGGCAGCTCCTACAATGAGCAGTTCTTC	few	TRBD2	TRBV6-2/TRBV6-3	TRBJ2-1
CASSTDQGGNEQFF	TGTGCCAGCTCAACCGATCAGGGTGGGAATGAGCAGTTCTTC	NA	NA	TRBV18	TRBJ2-1
CASSSAGGSNTGELFF	TGTGCCAGCAGTTCAGCGGGAGGGTCGAACACCGGGGAGCTGTTTTTT	many	TRBD2	TRBV12-3/TRBV12-4	TRBJ2-2
CASSFQGTNEQLFF	TGTGCCAGCAGTTTTCAGGGTACTAATGAGCAACTGTTTTTT	NA	NA	TRBV12-3/TRBV12-4	TRBJ1-4
CASKNPNLREAFF	TGTGCCAGCAAGAACCCCAATTTGCGGGAAGCTTTCTTT	few	NA	TRBV7-9	TRBJ1-1
CASSDTMNTEAFF	TGTGCCAGCAGTGACACAATGAACACTGAAGCTTTCTTT	few	NA	TRBV6-1	TRBJ1-1
CASSEPAALAADTQYF	TGCGCCAGCAGTGAGCCAGCGGCACTAGCGGCCGATACGCAGTATTTT	few	TRBD2	TRBV10-1	TRBJ2-3
CASSVSGVLNEQFF	TGTGCCAGCAGCGTGAGCGGGGTATTAAATGAGCAGTTCTTC	many	TRBD2	TRBV7-8	TRBJ2-1
CASSAGQITDTQYF	TGTGCCAGCAGTGCCGGACAGATCACAGATACGCAGTATTTT	many	NA	TRBV28	TRBJ2-3
CSGRAPSYNEQFF	TGCAGCGGTCGGGCCCCGTCCTACAATGAGCAGTTCTTC	many	NA	TRBV29-1	TRBJ2-1
CASRFSGRPDTQYF	TGTGCCAGCAGGTTTAGCGGGAGGCCGGATACGCAGTATTTT	many	TRBD2	TRBV7-3	TRBJ2-3